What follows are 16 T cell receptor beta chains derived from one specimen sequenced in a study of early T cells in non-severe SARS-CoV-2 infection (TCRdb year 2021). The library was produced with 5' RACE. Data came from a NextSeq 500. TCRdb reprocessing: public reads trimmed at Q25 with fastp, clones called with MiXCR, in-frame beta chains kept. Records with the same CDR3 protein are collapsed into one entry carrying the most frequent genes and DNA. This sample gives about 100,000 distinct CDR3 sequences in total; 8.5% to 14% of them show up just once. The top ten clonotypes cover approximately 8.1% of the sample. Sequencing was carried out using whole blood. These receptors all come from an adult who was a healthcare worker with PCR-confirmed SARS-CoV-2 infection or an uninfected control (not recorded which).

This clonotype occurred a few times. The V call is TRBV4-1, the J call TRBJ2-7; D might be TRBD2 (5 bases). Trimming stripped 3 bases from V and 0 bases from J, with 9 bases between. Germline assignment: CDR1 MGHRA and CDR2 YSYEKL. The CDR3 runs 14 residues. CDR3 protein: CASSQPGYSYEQYF. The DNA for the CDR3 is TGCGCCAGCAGCCAGCCGGGGTACTCCTACGAGCAGTACTTC.

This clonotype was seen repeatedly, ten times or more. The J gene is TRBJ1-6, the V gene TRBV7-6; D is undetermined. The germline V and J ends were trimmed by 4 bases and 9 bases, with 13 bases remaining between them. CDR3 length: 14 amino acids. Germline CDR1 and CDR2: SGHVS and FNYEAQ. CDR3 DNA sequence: TGTGCCAGCAGCTCAACCCTGGACCCTTCACCCCTCCACTTT. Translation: CASSSTLDPSPLHF.

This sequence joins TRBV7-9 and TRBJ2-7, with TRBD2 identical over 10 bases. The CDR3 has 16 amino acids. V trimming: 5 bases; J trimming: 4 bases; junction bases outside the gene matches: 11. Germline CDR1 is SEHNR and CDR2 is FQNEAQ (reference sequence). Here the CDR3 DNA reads TGTGCCAGCAGCACCTCCCCGGGAGCGGGAGGGTACGAGCAGTACTTC. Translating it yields CASSTSPGAGGYEQYF.

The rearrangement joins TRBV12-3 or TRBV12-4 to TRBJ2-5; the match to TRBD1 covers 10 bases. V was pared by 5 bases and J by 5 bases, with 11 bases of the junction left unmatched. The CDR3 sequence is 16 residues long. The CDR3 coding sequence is TGTGCCAGCAGTAAGGGACCGGGACAGGGGACGGAGACCCAGTACTTC. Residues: CASSKGPGQGTETQYF.

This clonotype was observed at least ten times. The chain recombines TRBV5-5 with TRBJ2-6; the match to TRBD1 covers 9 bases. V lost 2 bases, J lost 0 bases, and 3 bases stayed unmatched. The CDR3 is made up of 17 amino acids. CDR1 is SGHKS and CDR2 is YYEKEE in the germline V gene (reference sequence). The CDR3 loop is CASSFGTGFSGANVLTF. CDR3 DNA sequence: TGTGCCAGCAGCTTTGGGACAGGGTTCTCTGGGGCCAACGTCCTGACTTTC.

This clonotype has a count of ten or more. CDR3 residues: CASSRGLAGHGSYNEQFF. In DNA form, the CDR3 reads TGTGCCAGCAGCAGGGGACTAGCGGGACACGGATCCTACAATGAGCAGTTCTTC. V and J are TRBV12-3 or TRBV12-4 and TRBJ2-1; 13 bases fit TRBD2. The CDR3 totals 18 residues. The ends lost 6 bases at V and 1 base at J; junction bases unmatched: 9.

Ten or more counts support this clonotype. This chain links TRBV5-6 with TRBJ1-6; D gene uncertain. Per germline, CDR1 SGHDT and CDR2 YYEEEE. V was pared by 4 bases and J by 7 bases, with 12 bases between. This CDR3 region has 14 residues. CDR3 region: CASSPPGSNSPLHF. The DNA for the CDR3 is TGTGCCAGCAGCCCCCCGGGCTCCAATTCACCCCTCCACTTT.

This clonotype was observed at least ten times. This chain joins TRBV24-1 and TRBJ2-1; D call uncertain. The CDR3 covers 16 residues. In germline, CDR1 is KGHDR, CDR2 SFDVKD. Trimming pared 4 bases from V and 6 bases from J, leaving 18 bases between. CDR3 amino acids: CATSDPALTYLNEQFF. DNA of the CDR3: TGTGCCACCAGTGACCCCGCCCTGACTTACCTCAATGAGCAGTTCTTC.

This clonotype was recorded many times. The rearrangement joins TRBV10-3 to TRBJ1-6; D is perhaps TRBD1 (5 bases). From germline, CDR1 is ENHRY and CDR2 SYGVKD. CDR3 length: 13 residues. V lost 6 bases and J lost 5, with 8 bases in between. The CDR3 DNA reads TGTGCCATCAGATGGGGGAATAATTCACCCCTCCACTTT. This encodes CAIRWGNNSPLHF.

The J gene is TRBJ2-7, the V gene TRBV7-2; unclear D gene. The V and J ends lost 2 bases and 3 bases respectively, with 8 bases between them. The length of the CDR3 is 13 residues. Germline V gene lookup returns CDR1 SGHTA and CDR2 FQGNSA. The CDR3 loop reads CASSLSANYEQYF. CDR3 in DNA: TGTGCCAGCAGCTTAAGTGCGAACTACGAGCAGTACTTC.

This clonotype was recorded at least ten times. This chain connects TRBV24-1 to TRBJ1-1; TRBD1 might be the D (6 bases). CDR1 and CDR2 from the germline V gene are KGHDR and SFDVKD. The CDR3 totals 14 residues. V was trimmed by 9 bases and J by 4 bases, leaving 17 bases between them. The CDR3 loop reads CATASEDSFTEAFF. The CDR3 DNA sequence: TGTGCCACCGCGAGTGAGGACAGCTTCACTGAAGCTTTCTTT.

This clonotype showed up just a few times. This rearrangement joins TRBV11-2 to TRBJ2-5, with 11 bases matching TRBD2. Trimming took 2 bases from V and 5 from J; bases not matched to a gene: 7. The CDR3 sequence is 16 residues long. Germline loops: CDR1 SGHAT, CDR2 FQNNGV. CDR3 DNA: TGTGCCAGCAGCTTATATACTAGCGGGAGAGGCGAGACCCAGTACTTC. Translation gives CASSLYTSGRGETQYF.

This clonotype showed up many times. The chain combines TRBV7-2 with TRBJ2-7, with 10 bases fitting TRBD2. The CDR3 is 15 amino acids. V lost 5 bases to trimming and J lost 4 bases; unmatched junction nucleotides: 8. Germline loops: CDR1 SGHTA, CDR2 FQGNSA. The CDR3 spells CASSPLAGGRYEQYF. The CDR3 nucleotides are TGTGCCAGCAGCCCTTTAGCGGGAGGCAGGTACGAGCAGTACTTC.

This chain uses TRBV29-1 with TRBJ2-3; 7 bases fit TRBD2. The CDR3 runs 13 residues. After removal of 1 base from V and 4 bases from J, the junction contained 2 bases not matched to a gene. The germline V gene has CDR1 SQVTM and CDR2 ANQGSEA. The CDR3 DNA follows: TGCAGCGTTGAAGGGCTAGCGGCAGATACGCAGTATTTT. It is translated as CSVEGLAADTQYF.

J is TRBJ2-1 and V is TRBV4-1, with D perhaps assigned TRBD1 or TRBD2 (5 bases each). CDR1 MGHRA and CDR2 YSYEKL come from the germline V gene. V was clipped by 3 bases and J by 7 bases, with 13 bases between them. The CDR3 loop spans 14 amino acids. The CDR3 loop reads CASSQGPRLNEQFF. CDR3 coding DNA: TGCGCCAGCAGCCAGGGACCCCGCCTAAATGAGCAGTTCTTC.

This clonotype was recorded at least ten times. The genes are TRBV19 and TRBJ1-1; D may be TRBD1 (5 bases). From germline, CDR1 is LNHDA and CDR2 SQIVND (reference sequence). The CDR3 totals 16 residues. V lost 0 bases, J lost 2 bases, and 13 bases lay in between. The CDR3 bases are TGTGCCAGTAGTATAGATGCAACGGGGCACAACACTGAAGCTTTCTTT. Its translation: CASSIDATGHNTEAFF.